Described below is a single TCR beta chain sequence and its context. Based on its abundance in the sample, this clone is medium-sized (0.01 to 0.1%). There is no known antigen for this receptor. No much larger clonotype is one base removed from it; base qualities were not supplied. This specimen comes from a study of metastatic and nonmetastatic thyroid tumors (TCRdb year 2020). Study-level background: The researchers compared repertoires between peripheral blood samples and tumor or nodule tissue samples from patients with malignant or benign thyroid disease. What the research found in general, with its limitations: In both blood and tumor samples, malignant tumors were reported to have significantly higher TCR beta diversity than benign nodules.

None of the patients had been given any treatment before thyroid surgery. Using T-cell receptor beta sequencing, the researchers looked back retrospectively at clinical samples from patients, gathered between about 2012 and 2019. The library was generated by PCR. The sequencer was an Illumina HiSeq 4000. High-throughput sequencing was used to profile the TCR beta-chain CDR3 region of every patient. Under the source paper's analysis protocol: Drawing on CDR3 differences between clinicopathological groups, the researchers built a classifier meant to tell apart patients with distant-metastatic papillary thyroid cancer. To measure repertoire diversity the researchers used the Shannon index, while the Morisita-Horn index served to gauge how similar the tumor and blood repertoires were. The raw public reads went through TCRdb reprocessing: fastp at Q25, MiXCR clone calling, in-frame beta chains kept. The V and J calls reflect TCRdb's pipeline rather than the authors' work. The sample table holds over 25,000 clones, of which 16% were seen once. The ten largest clones represent around 4.2% of the sample.

This TCR derives from a female donor with papillary thyroid cancer or a benign thyroid nodule (not recorded which). Some clones in this sample may be carry-over from other donors' samples. Source material: blood.

The CDR3 has the sequence CASSYSASGRGGSPLHF. The DNA sequence is given as TGTGCCAGCAGTTACTCCGCCTCCGGGAGGGGCGGTTCACCCCTCCACTTT. The chain uses TRBV6-5 and TRBJ1-6; D gene: possibly TRBD1, on 5 matching bases. Reading the germline V gene gives CDR1 MNHEY and CDR2 SVGAGI. V is pared back by 0 bases and J by 9 bases, with 18 bases lying between the germline termini. Its CDR3 holds 17 amino acids, cysteine through phenylalanine. Only the CDR3 region is kept as DNA, spanning 51 bases read in frame from base 1.